These 5 T cell receptor beta chains share one sample of origin, sequenced in a study of T cell responses to AZD1222 COVID-19 vaccine. Libraries were prepared by immunoSEQ multiplex PCR; TCRdb keeps only in-frame clonotypes and omits some of them. The profile shows 140,000 to 150,000 clones, just under 95% of them singletons. The input for sequencing was peripheral blood, taken on day 0 of AZD1222 vaccination. The receptors come from an adult in good health.

This sequence joins TRBV18 and TRBJ2-1, with TRBD2 matching 13 bases. Trimming at V came to 6 bases and at J to 9 bases, leaving 14 bases not matched to a gene. Germline V CDR1 and CDR2: KGHSH, LQKENI. This CDR3 region has 17 residues. The CDR3 DNA reads TGTGCCAGCTCCCGCGAGTTACTAGCGGGAGGGCCAGGTGAGCAGTTCTTC. Its protein product is CASSRELLAGGPGEQFF.

This chain connects TRBV9 to TRBJ1-2; D might be TRBD1 (5 bases). Germline V CDR1 and CDR2: SGDLS, YYNGEE. Trimming removed 0 bases at V and 6 bases at J, with 9 bases between. The CDR3 extends over 13 amino acids. The DNA for the CDR3 is TGTGCCAGCAGCGTAGGCTCAGGGCATGGCTACACCTTC. It specifies CASSVGSGHGYTF.

The J gene is TRBJ2-2, the V gene TRBV5-1, with unresolved D. Trimming cost V 4 bases and J 5 bases, with 12 bases left between them. The CDR3 has 14 residues. CDR1 and CDR2 from the germline V gene are SGHRS and YFSETQ. The CDR3 DNA reads as TGCGCCAGCAGCCCCAGGCTCGAGACCGGGGAGCTGTTTTTT. Translation gives CASSPRLETGELFF.

This clone appeared once. V usage is TRBV19 and J usage is TRBJ1-1; TRBD1 aligns across 9 bases. V lost 5 bases, J lost 0 bases, and 13 bases stayed unmatched. This CDR3 comprises 18 residues. Germline V lookup: CDR1 LNHDA, CDR2 SQIVND (reference sequence). CDR3 in amino acids: CASSLRGQGRAMNTEAFF. Here the CDR3 DNA reads TGTGCCAGTAGTTTGCGGGGACAGGGTAGAGCAATGAACACTGAAGCTTTCTTT.

The chain carries TRBV6-5 and TRBJ2-1; 10 positions agree with TRBD2. Germline-derived CDR1 and CDR2 are MNHEY and SVGAGI. This CDR3 has 15 residues. The J segment lost 3 bases and the V segment lost 9 bases, leaving 8 bases of the junction unmatched. CDR3 DNA: TGTGCCAGACGACTAGCGGGCGATGACTACAATGAGCAGTTCTTC. This gives the protein CARRLAGDDYNEQFF.